This paragraph covers one T cell receptor (beta chain) sequence. Its specificity is not known. Unique molecular identifiers were linked by the library to individual cDNA molecules. TCRdb used MiXCR to reprocess the RACE reads, holding one entry per CDR3 protein. The sample comprises 85,000 to 100,000 distinct CDR3 sequences, 25% to 35% of which are singletons, and 10% rests with the top ten. Indicated time point: patch test 3, about 24 weeks after DPC sensitization. The sample's treatment: therapeutic diphenylcyclopropenone sensitization with weekly scalp DPC. Before extraction, the whole blood was not fractionated, and total RNA was taken from it. These data originate in a study of human T cells and chemical hapten exposure. Study in general: TCR yields per sample varied mostly from small pooled library volume differences. The study, taken as a whole, reports: Sensitization with DPC brought no change to TCRs above 1 in 1000 in frequency.

The sequencing used whole blood, collected in connection with sensitization to the hapten diphenylcyclopropenone (DPC). The receptor comes from a middle-aged man with alopecia areata. Some clones in this sample may be carry-over from other donors' samples.

The DNA of the CDR3 is TGCAGCGTTCGGGTAACAGATACGCAGTATTTT. It specifies CSVRVTDTQYF. The V gene is TRBV29-1, the J gene TRBJ2-3; D gene unclear. Germline CDR1 and CDR2: SQVTM and ANQGSEA. V was cut by 5 bases and J by 3 bases, with 6 bases left in between. There are 11 residues in the CDR3.